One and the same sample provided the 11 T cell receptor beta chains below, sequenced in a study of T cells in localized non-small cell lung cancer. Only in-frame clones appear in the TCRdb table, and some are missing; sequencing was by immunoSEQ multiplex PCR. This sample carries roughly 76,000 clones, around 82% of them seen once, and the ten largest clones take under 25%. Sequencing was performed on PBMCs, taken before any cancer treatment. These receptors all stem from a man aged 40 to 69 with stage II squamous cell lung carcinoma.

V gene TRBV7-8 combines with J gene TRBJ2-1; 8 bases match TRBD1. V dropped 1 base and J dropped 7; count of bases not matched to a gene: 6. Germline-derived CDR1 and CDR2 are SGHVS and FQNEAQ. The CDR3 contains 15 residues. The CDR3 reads CASSLGPTGVNEQFF. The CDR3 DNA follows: TGTGCCAGCAGCTTAGGCCCGACAGGGGTGAATGAGCAGTTCTTC.

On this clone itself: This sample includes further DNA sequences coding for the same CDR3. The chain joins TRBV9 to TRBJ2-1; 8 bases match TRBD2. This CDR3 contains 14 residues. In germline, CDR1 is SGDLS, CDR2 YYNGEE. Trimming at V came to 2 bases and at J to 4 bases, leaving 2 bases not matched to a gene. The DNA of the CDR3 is TGTGCCAGCAGCGTTAGCGGGGTGTACAATGAGCAGTTCTTC. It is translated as CASSVSGVYNEQFF. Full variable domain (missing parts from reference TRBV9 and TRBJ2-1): DSGVTQTPKHLITATGQRVTLRCSPRSGDLSVYWYQQSLDQGLQFLIQYYNGEERAKGNILERFSAQQFPDLHSELNLSSLELGDSALYFCASSVSGVYNEQFFGPGTRLTVL.

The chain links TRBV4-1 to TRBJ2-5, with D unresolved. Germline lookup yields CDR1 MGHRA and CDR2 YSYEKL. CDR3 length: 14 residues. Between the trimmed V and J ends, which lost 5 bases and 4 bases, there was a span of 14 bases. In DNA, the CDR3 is TGCGCCAGCAGCTCCATTGGCGGCGGAGAGACCCAGTACTTC. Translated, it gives CASSSIGGGETQYF.

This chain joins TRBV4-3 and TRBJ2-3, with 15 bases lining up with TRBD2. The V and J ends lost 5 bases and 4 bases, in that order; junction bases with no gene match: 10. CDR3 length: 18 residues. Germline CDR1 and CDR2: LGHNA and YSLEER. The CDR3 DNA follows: TGCGCCAGCAGCACGGGACTAGCGGGGGGCGGGGGTCCAGATACGCAGTATTTT. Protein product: CASSTGLAGGGGPDTQYF.

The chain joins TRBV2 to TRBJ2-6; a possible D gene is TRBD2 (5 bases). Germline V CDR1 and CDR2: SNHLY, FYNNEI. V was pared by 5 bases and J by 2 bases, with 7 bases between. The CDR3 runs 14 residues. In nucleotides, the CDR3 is TGTGCCAGCAGTCCGACTACTGGGGCCAACGTCCTGACTTTC. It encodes CASSPTTGANVLTF. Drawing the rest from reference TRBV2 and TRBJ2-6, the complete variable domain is EPEVTQTPSHQVTQMGQEVILRCVPISNHLYFYWYRQILGQKVEFLVSFYNNEISEKSEIFDDQFSVERPDGSNFTLKIRSTKLEDSAMYFCASSPTTGANVLTFGAGSRLTVL.

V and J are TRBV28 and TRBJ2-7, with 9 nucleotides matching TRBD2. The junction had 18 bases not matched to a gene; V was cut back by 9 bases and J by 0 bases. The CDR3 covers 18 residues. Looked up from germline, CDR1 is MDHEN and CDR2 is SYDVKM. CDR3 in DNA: TGTGCCAGTCCCCCTAGCGGGGTGGGTACAACGCACTCCTACGAGCAGTACTTC. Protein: CASPPSGVGTTHSYEQYF.

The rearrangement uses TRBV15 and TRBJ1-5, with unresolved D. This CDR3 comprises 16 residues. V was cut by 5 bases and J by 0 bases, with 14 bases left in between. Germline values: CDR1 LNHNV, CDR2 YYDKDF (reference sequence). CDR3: CATSPEGFDSNQPQHF. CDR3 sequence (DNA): TGTGCCACCAGCCCGGAGGGTTTTGATAGCAATCAGCCCCAGCATTTT.

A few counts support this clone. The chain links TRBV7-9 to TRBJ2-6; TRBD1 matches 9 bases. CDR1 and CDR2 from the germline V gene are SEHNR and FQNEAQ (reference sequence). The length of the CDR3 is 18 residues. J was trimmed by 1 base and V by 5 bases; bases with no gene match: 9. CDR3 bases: TGTGCCAGCAGCCGGTCCGGGACAGGGCTGTCTGGGGCCAACGTCCTGACTTTC. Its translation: CASSRSGTGLSGANVLTF.

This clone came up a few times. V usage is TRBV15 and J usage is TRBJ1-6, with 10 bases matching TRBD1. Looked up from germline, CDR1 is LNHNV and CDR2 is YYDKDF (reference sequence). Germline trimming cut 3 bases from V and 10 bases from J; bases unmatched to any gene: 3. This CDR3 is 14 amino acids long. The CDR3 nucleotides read TGTGCCACCAGCAGGGGACAGGGGCTATCACCCCTCCACTTT. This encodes CATSRGQGLSPLHF.

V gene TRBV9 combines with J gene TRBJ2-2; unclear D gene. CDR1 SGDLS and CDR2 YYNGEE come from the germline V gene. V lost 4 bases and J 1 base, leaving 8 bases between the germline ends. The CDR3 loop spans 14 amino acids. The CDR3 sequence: CASSSKVNTGELFF. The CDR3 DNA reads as TGTGCCAGCAGCTCAAAAGTGAACACCGGGGAGCTGTTTTTT. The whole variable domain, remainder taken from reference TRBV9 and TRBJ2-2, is DSGVTQTPKHLITATGQRVTLRCSPRSGDLSVYWYQQSLDQGLQFLIQYYNGEERAKGNILERFSAQQFPDLHSELNLSSLELGDSALYFCASSSKVNTGELFFGEGSRLTVL.

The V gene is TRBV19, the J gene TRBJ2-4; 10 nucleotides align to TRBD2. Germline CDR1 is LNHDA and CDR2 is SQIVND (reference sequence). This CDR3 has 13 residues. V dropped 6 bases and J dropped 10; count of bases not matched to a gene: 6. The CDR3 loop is CASSPSGRRIQYF. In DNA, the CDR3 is TGTGCCAGTAGCCCTAGCGGGAGAAGAATTCAGTACTTC.